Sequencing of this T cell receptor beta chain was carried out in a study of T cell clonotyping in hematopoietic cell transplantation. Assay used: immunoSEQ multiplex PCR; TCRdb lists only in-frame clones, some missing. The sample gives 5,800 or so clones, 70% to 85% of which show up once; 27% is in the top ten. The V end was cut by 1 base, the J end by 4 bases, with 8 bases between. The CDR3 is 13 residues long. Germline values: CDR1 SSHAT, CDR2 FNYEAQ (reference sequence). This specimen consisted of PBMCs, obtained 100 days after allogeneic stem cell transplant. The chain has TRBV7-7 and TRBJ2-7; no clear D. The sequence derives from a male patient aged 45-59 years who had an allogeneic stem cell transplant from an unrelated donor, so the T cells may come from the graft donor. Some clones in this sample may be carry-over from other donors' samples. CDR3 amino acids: CASSLGASYEQYF. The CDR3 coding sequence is TGTGCCAGCAGCTTAGGGGCTAGTTACGAGCAGTACTTC.